This T cell receptor (beta chain) is from a study of CD8 T cells in Susac syndrome. CDR1 is MGHDK and CDR2 is SYGVNS in the germline V gene. The V gene lost 7 bases and the J gene lost 9 bases, with 10 bases spanning the gap. The CDR3 extends over 11 amino acids. Reverse transcription of roughly 0.45 to 1 ug RNA was carried out with random hexamers. MiXCR, run by TCRdb on the immunoSEQ multiplex PCR reads, gives a single entry per CDR3 protein. The sample lists 150,000 to 190,000 distinct CDR3 sequences; roughly 94% were seen once. What was sequenced was CD8+ T cells from PBMCs. The V call is TRBV25-1, the J call TRBJ2-1; D is unclear. The sequence was obtained from a human donor with multiple sclerosis. The CDR3 loop reads CASIVFGEQFF. CDR3 coding DNA: TGTGCCAGCATAGTGTTTGGTGAGCAGTTCTTC.